This T cell receptor (beta chain) stems from a study of technical replicates of blood from a few donors. V was shortened by 8 bases and J by 1 base, with 9 bases between the two germline ends. Germline V gene sequence: CDR1 MNHNY, CDR2 SVGAGI (reference sequence). CDR3 length: 13 residues. TCRdb keeps only in-frame clones here, not all; method: immunoSEQ multiplex PCR. Of 50,000 to 70,000 clones detected, 85% to 90% appear once; the ten largest clones hold under 6%. The sequencing input was PBMCs. This chain links TRBV6-6 with TRBJ1-5; D perhaps matches TRBD1 (5 bases). The TCR comes from a human donor in good health. Some clones in this sample may be carry-over from other donors' samples. CDR3 in amino acids: CASSSGSNQPQHF. The CDR3 nucleotides read TGTGCCAGCTCATCAGGGAGCAATCAGCCCCAGCATTTT.